A selection of T cell receptor beta chains follows, all from one sample in a study of vaccination and CD4 T cells after COVID-19. TCRdb used MiXCR to reprocess the PCR reads, holding one entry per CDR3 protein. The data show some 13,000 distinct CDR3 sequences, less than 75% seen once. No antigens are known for them. Sequencing input: CD4+ T cells from blood, cultured in vitro. Every receptor here comes from a human donor who had recovered from COVID-19. The CDR3 runs from the conserved cysteine through the conserved F or W. Each record gives: D gene, V gene, J gene, clone size, CDR3 length, CDR3 protein, CDR3 DNA. A D gene is named only where the DNA matches it firmly. Size tells how often a clone was seen (once, few, many) or the class of an expanded clone, and some rows leave it out.

>TRBD1|TRBV20-1|TRBJ2-7|NA|16
CSAREGAGQGLYEQYF
TGCAGTGCTAGAGAGGGGGCGGGACAGGGTCTATACGAGCAGTACTTC
>NA|TRBV7-8|TRBJ2-5|NA|16
CASSPPPGKMWETQYF
TGTGCCAGCAGCCCACCCCCGGGAAAGATGTGGGAGACCCAGTACTTC
>NA|TRBV28|TRBJ1-2|medium-sized|16
CASSHERSWGNYGYTF
TGTGCCAGCAGTCACGAACGCAGTTGGGGGAACTATGGCTACACCTTC
>NA|TRBV6-1|TRBJ1-5|NA|14
CASSDPSLRQPQHF
TGTGCCAGCAGTGATCCCTCCCTACGGCAGCCCCAGCATTTT
>TRBD2|TRBV20-1|TRBJ2-7|NA|14
CSAPERGRAYEQYF
TGCAGTGCTCCCGAGCGGGGCAGAGCCTACGAGCAGTACTTC
>TRBD1|TRBV15|TRBJ2-3|few|14
CATSTGQGADTQYF
TGTGCCACCAGCACGGGACAGGGGGCGGATACGCAGTATTTT
>TRBD2|TRBV6-4|TRBJ2-2|once|18
CASSDPPVERELSGELFF
TGTGCCAGCAGTGACCCCCCCGTAGAGCGGGAGTTGTCCGGGGAGCTGTTTTTT
>TRBD1|TRBV14|TRBJ1-1|NA|15
CASSQETGGSTEAFF
TGTGCCAGCAGCCAAGAGACAGGGGGCTCGACTGAAGCTTTCTTT
>TRBD2|TRBV10-3|TRBJ2-1|NA|15
CAITTGLAGNNEQFF
TGTGCCATCACTACGGGACTAGCGGGAAACAATGAGCAGTTCTTC
>NA|TRBV2|TRBJ2-3|NA|13
CASQYLSTDTQYF
TGTGCCAGCCAATATTTGAGCACCGATACGCAGTATTTT
>TRBD1|TRBV2|TRBJ2-7|NA|14
CASIEDREFYEQYF
TGTGCCAGCATAGAGGACAGGGAATTCTACGAGCAGTACTTC
>TRBD1|TRBV20-1|TRBJ2-5|NA|14
CSVPTGPGEETQYF
TGCAGTGTCCCGACAGGGCCCGGGGAAGAGACCCAGTACTTC
>NA|TRBV20-1|TRBJ1-5|few|16
CSASDRQAGIRQPQHF
TGCAGTGCTAGCGACCGACAGGCCGGTATCCGTCAGCCCCAGCATTTT
>TRBD2|TRBV6-1|TRBJ2-2|NA|15
CASRGTSGYTGELFF
TGTGCCAGCAGGGGGACTAGCGGGTACACCGGGGAGCTGTTTTTT
>NA|TRBV20-1|TRBJ1-6|NA|16
CSVPDRGISYNSPLHF
TGCAGTGTCCCGGACCGGGGAATCTCCTATAATTCACCCCTCCACTTT
>TRBD1|TRBV7-8|TRBJ2-5|NA|14
CASSLGGQGETQYF
TGTGCCAGCAGCTTAGGGGGACAGGGAGAGACCCAGTACTTC
>NA|TRBV28|TRBJ1-2|NA|12
CASSALPYGYTF
TGTGCCAGCAGTGCCCTTCCGTATGGCTACACCTTC
>NA|TRBV19|TRBJ1-5|NA|15
CASSWGEFPNQPQHF
TGTGCCAGTAGCTGGGGTGAATTCCCCAATCAGCCCCAGCATTTT
>TRBD2|TRBV19|TRBJ2-2|NA|15
CASSIVVAGVGELFF
TGTGCCAGTAGTATAGTGGTAGCGGGAGTCGGGGAGCTGTTTTTT
>NA|TRBV2|TRBJ1-1|NA|14
CASRWNGQGAEAFF
TGTGCCAGCAGATGGAATGGGCAGGGCGCTGAAGCTTTCTTT
>TRBD1|TRBV27|TRBJ2-7|NA|11
CATVGDRGQYF
TGTGCCACCGTTGGGGACAGGGGTCAGTACTTC
>NA|TRBV28|TRBJ1-5|NA|14
CATSLGGSNQPQHF
TGTGCCACTTCTCTAGGGGGTAGCAATCAGCCCCAGCATTTT
>TRBD2|TRBV7-9|TRBJ2-2|NA|16
CASSIPSGSPTGELFF
TGTGCCAGCAGCATCCCTAGCGGGAGTCCCACCGGGGAGCTGTTTTTT
>TRBD1|TRBV20-1|TRBJ1-5|NA|12
CSATGGNQPQHF
TGCAGTGCCACAGGGGGGAATCAGCCCCAGCATTTT
>TRBD1|TRBV20-1|TRBJ1-5|few|16
CSARRVIGQGNQPQHF
TGCAGTGCTAGACGGGTGATTGGACAGGGGAATCAGCCCCAGCATTTT
>NA|TRBV6-1|TRBJ1-5|NA|12
CASSEGYQPQHF
TGTGCCAGCAGTGAAGGATATCAGCCCCAGCATTTT
>NA|TRBV20-1|TRBJ2-6|NA|13
CSARAGGANVLTF
TGCAGTGCTAGGGCGGGGGGGGCCAACGTCCTGACTTTC
>TRBD2|TRBV20-1|TRBJ2-1|once|17
CSAREGTKISSYNEQFF
TGCAGTGCTAGAGAGGGGACTAAAATAAGCTCCTACAATGAGCAGTTCTTC
>NA|TRBV7-6|TRBJ2-3|NA|16
CASSRLTGRDTDTQYF
TGTGCCAGCAGCAGACTCACGGGTAGGGACACAGATACGCAGTATTTT
>NA|TRBV6-1|TRBJ2-6|once|14
CASGGVYGANVLTF
TGTGCCAGCGGGGGAGTTTACGGGGCCAACGTCCTGACTTTC
>TRBD1|TRBV6-2/TRBV6-3|TRBJ1-5|NA|20
CASSSKWTGFPESRNQPQHF
TGTGCCAGCAGTTCTAAGTGGACAGGGTTTCCGGAATCGCGCAATCAGCCCCAGCATTTT
>TRBD2|TRBV12-3/TRBV12-4|TRBJ2-1|large|14
CASRRTSGSDEQFF
TGTGCCAGCAGACGGACTAGCGGGAGTGATGAGCAGTTCTTC
>NA|TRBV11-2|TRBJ2-5|NA|14
CASSPRGFQETQYF
TGTGCCAGCAGTCCCCGGGGGTTTCAAGAGACCCAGTACTTC
>NA|TRBV27|TRBJ2-7|NA|16
CASSKRWDPINYEQYF
TGTGCCAGCAGTAAGAGATGGGACCCTATAAACTACGAGCAGTACTTC
>NA|TRBV19|TRBJ2-5|NA|13
CASSMRGTETQYF
TGTGCCAGTAGTATGAGGGGGACCGAGACCCAGTACTTC
>NA|TRBV15|TRBJ2-3|few|12
CATSRDIITQYF
TGTGCCACCAGCAGAGACATCATTACGCAGTATTTT
>NA|TRBV30|TRBJ1-2|few|16
CAWSVSQGRGNYGYTF
TGTGCCTGGAGTGTAAGCCAGGGGCGCGGGAACTATGGCTACACCTTC
>NA|TRBV4-2|TRBJ1-2|NA|15
CASSQAVDEVRGYTF
TGTGCCAGCAGCCAAGCCGTGGACGAGGTGAGGGGCTACACCTTC
>TRBD2|TRBV20-1|TRBJ2-3|NA|16
CSATNGLADYTDTQYF
TGCAGTGCTACCAACGGACTAGCGGACTACACAGATACGCAGTATTTT
>NA|TRBV6-1|TRBJ1-6|few|13
CASSLNVGSPLHF
TGTGCCAGCAGCCTAAACGTGGGTTCACCCCTCCACTTT
>NA|TRBV21-1|TRBJ1-1|NA|14
CASSPRGGNTEAFF
TGTGCCAGCAGCCCCCGAGGGGGAAACACTGAAGCTTTCTTT
>TRBD1|TRBV7-8|TRBJ2-7|NA|18
CASSLLRDRGQLPYEQYF
TGTGCCAGCAGCTTACTTCGGGACAGGGGTCAACTCCCCTACGAGCAGTACTTC
>NA|TRBV2|TRBJ2-4|NA|15
CASIQGPALKNIQYF
TGTGCCAGCATTCAGGGTCCCGCCCTTAAAAACATTCAGTACTTC
>TRBD1|TRBV6-2/TRBV6-3|TRBJ2-5|few|13
CASTQGQGTTQYF
TGTGCCAGCACCCAGGGACAGGGGACGACCCAGTACTTC
>TRBD1|TRBV10-3|TRBJ2-2|NA|16
CAITDRVVGGTGELFF
TGTGCCATCACAGACAGGGTTGTAGGAGGCACCGGGGAGCTGTTTTTT